Reported below is one T cell receptor beta chain. This clone's antigen is unknown. Base qualities are missing; no much larger clone stands one base away. The data derive from a study of T cell responses to AZD1222 COVID-19 vaccine (dated by TCRdb to 2020 to 2023). Concerning the study at large: A total of about 250 trial participants underwent TCR sequencing, of whom roughly 210 had received two doses of AZD1222 and some 26 had received two doses of the MenACWY control vaccine. Trial participants were enrolled by age into subgroups of 18-55, 56-69 and 70-plus years, and about 150, 27 and 61 TCR-sequenced participants, respectively, were included in these subgroups. General findings and caveats noted by the study authors: Only five or six AZD1222 recipients were SARS-CoV-2 seropositive at baseline, limiting conclusions about previously exposed vaccinees. Because no day 14 peak-response samples were available, repertoires were characterized only after the peak T cell response. The 56-69-year group was small, and its depth increase did not reach significance, likely because of low power. After two AZD1222 doses, both the breadth and the depth of spike-specific TCRs were significantly higher than at day 0 and than in MenACWY recipients. The whole spike protein was spanned by vaccine-associated CD4 TCRs, and dominant responses were seen in regions 160-218 and 743-854. Epitopes outside the regions mutated in the B.1.351 and B.1.1.7 variants were reportedly recognized by nearly half of the unique spike-specific TCRs. Most participants were white British and females outnumbered males, and the authors suggested that clonal diversity may have been underestimated.

The CDR3 regions of human TCRbeta chains were analyzed by immunosequencing. The authors' pipeline ran thus. Repertoire TCRs were matched against a reference library of SARS-CoV-2-specific TCRs generated with the MIRA antigen-specificity platform. Breadth was defined as the fraction of unique TCRs that were SARS-CoV-2-associated, and depth was defined as the fraction of total T cells that were SARS-CoV-2-associated. Using the MIRA data, each spike-specific TCR was assigned both to the spike region to which the TCR was reactive and to a CD4 or CD8 class. Log10-transformed breadth and depth values were compared by one-way ANOVA with Sidak's multiple comparisons tests. This is the immuneACCESS table as TCRdb keeps it, with only in-frame sequences that have V and J called. A part of the clones is gone; compared with another copy, unresolved V genes explain less than half, and the rest is unexplained. V and J calls and clone size are those listed in that table; D and trimming were worked out from the DNA. The sample includes 200,000 to 250,000 clones, with roughly 94% observed a single time. The ten top clones hold approximately 1.7% of the sample.

The time point label for this specimen denotes: about 28 days (+/-7) after the second vaccine dose. The treatment or condition label corresponds to: meningococcal conjugate vaccine given as trial control. Vaccinee samples were obtained from the UK trials COV001 and COV002, which included a single-blind randomized controlled phase 2/3 trial of AZD1222 (ChAdOx1 nCoV-19) in healthy adults. For TCRbeta chain sequencing, PBMC samples were collected from trial participants at day 0 and at day 28 after the second dose. Inclusive of the bounding cysteine and phenylalanine, the CDR3 is 15 residues long. Only the CDR3 DNA is retained, 45 bases long and in frame from the first base. Based on the germline V gene (reference sequence), the CDR1 and CDR2 sequences are LGHDT and YNNKEL. V and J are truncated by 5 bases and 0 bases respectively, leaving an intervening sequence of 8 bases.

The material was peripheral blood, obtained 28 days after the second dose of the MenACWY control vaccine. The rearrangement joined TRBV3-1 (or the pseudogene TRBV3-2) to TRBJ1-6; no D gene is confidently identified. The sequence came from an adult who received the MenACWY meningococcal vaccine as a control. The DNA reads TGTGCCAGCAGCAGAGACAACTCCTATAATTCACCCCTCCACTTT. Its translation reads: CASSRDNSYNSPLHF.